The 20 T cell receptor beta chains below come from one sample, sequenced in a study of T cell responses to AZD1222 COVID-19 vaccine. The assay was immunoSEQ multiplex PCR, and TCRdb's table has in-frame clones only and misses some. Among 250,000 to 300,000 clones listed, 90% to 95% were seen once. Source: peripheral blood, taken 28 days after the second AZD1222 dose. The receptors stem from an adult who received the AZD1222 COVID-19 vaccine.

This chain connects TRBV4-1 to TRBJ1-2; 8 bases are a match to TRBD1. The trim removed 1 base at V and 4 bases at J, leaving 5 bases unmatched. Per germline, CDR1 MGHRA and CDR2 YSYEKL. The CDR3 covers 15 residues. CDR3 in amino acids: CASSQAQGAVYGYTF. In DNA form, the CDR3 reads TGCGCCAGCAGCCAAGCCCAGGGGGCTGTCTATGGCTACACCTTC.

The chain employs TRBV3-1 (or the pseudogene TRBV3-2) and TRBJ2-4; D may be TRBD1 (6 bases). Germline lookup yields CDR1 LGHDT and CDR2 YNNKEL (reference sequence). The CDR3 loop spans 15 amino acids. The V end lost 0 bases, the J end lost 8 bases, and 14 bases lay between the germline ends. CDR3 sequence: CASSQDPRGWDIQYF. CDR3 in DNA: TGTGCCAGCAGCCAAGACCCCAGGGGTTGGGACATTCAGTACTTC.

The CDR3 region has the DNA TGTGCCAGCAGCCAAGATGGAAAGGGTGGCTCTGGCTACACCTTC. As protein: CASSQDGKGGSGYTF. The V and J genes are TRBV14 and TRBJ1-2; D is undetermined. The germline CDR1 and CDR2 sequences are SGHDN and FVKESK. The CDR3 has 15 amino acids. V lost 0 bases and J 7 bases, leaving 15 bases between the germline ends.

V and J are TRBV2 and TRBJ2-5; TRBD2 aligns across 11 bases. Looked up from germline, CDR1 is SNHLY and CDR2 is FYNNEI. V shed 6 bases and J 2 bases; nucleotides not matched to a gene: 5. The CDR3 loop spans 15 amino acids. The CDR3 DNA sequence: TGTGCCAGCAGCTCGGGACTAGCGGTGCAAGAGACCCAGTACTTC. Translated, it gives CASSSGLAVQETQYF. The variable domain in full, with the rest retrieved from reference TRBV2 and TRBJ2-5, is EPEVTQTPSHQVTQMGQEVILRCVPISNHLYFYWYRQILGQKVEFLVSFYNNEISEKSEIFDDQFSVERPDGSNFTLKIRSTKLEDSAMYFCASSSGLAVQETQYFGPGTRLLVL.

The chain recombines TRBV29-1 with TRBJ2-7; 8 nucleotides align to TRBD1. The CDR3 totals 13 residues. V shed 6 bases and J 0 bases; nucleotides not matched to a gene: 4. Germline V gene sequence: CDR1 SQVTM, CDR2 ANQGSEA. The CDR3 loop reads CSVSGQASYEQYF. In nucleotides, the CDR3 is TGCAGCGTGTCGGGACAGGCCTCCTACGAGCAGTACTTC.

This chain connects TRBV7-8 to TRBJ2-1, with TRBD2 identical over 8 bases. Germline V gives CDR1 SGHVS, CDR2 FQNEAQ. The CDR3 length is 17 residues. V trimming: 5 bases; J trimming: 9 bases; junction bases outside the gene matches: 18. The chain's CDR3 is CASSPLPPGTSVGEQFF. Written as DNA, the CDR3 is TGTGCCAGCAGCCCGCTCCCCCCCGGGACTAGTGTAGGTGAGCAGTTCTTC. Complete variable domain (other parts from reference TRBV7-8 and TRBJ2-1): GAGVSQSPRYKVAKRGQDVALRCDPISGHVSLFWYQQALGQGPEFLTYFQNEAQLDKSGLPSDRFFAERPEGSVSTLKIQRTQQEDSAVYLCASSPLPPGTSVGEQFFGPGTRLTVL.

On this clone itself: Other DNA sequences in the same sample also yield this CDR3. The chain is built from TRBV9 and TRBJ2-7; TRBD2 matches 8 bases. The CDR3 has 15 amino acids. Per germline, CDR1 SGDLS and CDR2 YYNGEE. Germline trimming cut 1 base from V and 0 bases from J; bases unmatched to any gene: 3. For the CDR3, the DNA is TGTGCCAGCAGCGTAACAGCGGGGGACTCCTACGAGCAGTACTTC. It yields the protein CASSVTAGDSYEQYF.

V gene TRBV29-1 combines with J gene TRBJ1-1; 12 nucleotides match TRBD1. CDR3 length: 15 amino acids. The trim removed 6 bases at V and 5 bases at J, leaving 10 bases unmatched. CDR1 and CDR2 (germline): SQVTM, ANQGSEA. Written as DNA, the CDR3 is TGCAGCGTCGCCGGGACAGGGGGCGCAGGGACTGAAGCTTTCTTT. This gives the protein CSVAGTGGAGTEAFF.

The chain employs TRBV12-3 or TRBV12-4 and TRBJ2-2, with D perhaps TRBD1 or TRBD2 (5 bases each). Trimming stripped 6 bases from V and 5 bases from J, with 10 bases between. CDR3 length equals 13 residues. The chain's CDR3 is CASSRGETGELFF. As DNA, the CDR3 is TGTGCCAGCAGCCGAGGGGAGACCGGGGAGCTGTTTTTT.

CDR3 sequence reads: CASSSQGRSYNEQFF. As DNA, the CDR3 is TGTGCCAGCAGCTCACAGGGCCGCTCCTACAATGAGCAGTTCTTC. The chain recombines TRBV9 with TRBJ2-1, with D possibly being TRBD1 (6 bases). The CDR3 length is 15 residues. V lost 4 bases, J lost 0 bases, and 11 bases lay in between. Germline CDR1 is SGDLS and CDR2 is YYNGEE.

This clone was observed a single time. The rearrangement joins TRBV9 to TRBJ1-2; D is ambiguous. Trimming stripped 3 bases from V and 0 bases from J, with 6 bases between. The length of the CDR3 is 13 residues. CDR1 and CDR2 (germline): SGDLS, YYNGEE. CDR3 DNA: TGTGCCAGCAGCGCCGCTTCTAACTATGGCTACACCTTC. This encodes CASSAASNYGYTF.

The genes are TRBV28 and TRBJ1-5; the D gene is possibly TRBD1 (6 bases). The CDR3 is 14 amino acids. V was clipped by 8 bases and J by 3 bases, with 14 bases between them. Germline V gene lookup returns CDR1 MDHEN and CDR2 SYDVKM. CDR3 nucleotide sequence: TGTGCCAGCGTCGGCGGGGGGCCCAATCAGCCCCAGCATTTT. Protein sequence: CASVGGGPNQPQHF.

The V gene is TRBV5-4, the J gene TRBJ1-6; a possible D gene is TRBD1 (6 bases). The V gene lost 0 bases and the J gene lost 10 bases, with 11 bases spanning the gap. CDR1 and CDR2 (germline): SGHNT, YYREEE (reference sequence). The CDR3 loop spans 14 amino acids. The CDR3 DNA follows: TGTGCCAGCAGCTTGGACAGGGTAAAGTCACCCCTCCACTTT. Protein: CASSLDRVKSPLHF.

The chain recombines TRBV7-3 with TRBJ2-1, with TRBD2 as a possible D gene (7 bases). V lost 5 bases, J lost 5 bases, and 13 bases lay in between. Per the germline V gene, CDR1 is SGHTA and CDR2 is FQGTGA. CDR3 size: 14 residues. Here the CDR3 reads CASSQGLADNEQFF. The CDR3 coding sequence is TGTGCCAGCAGCCAGGGGCTAGCGGACAATGAGCAGTTCTTC. The full variable domain, completed using reference TRBV7-3 and TRBJ2-1, is GAGVSQTPSNKVTEKGKYVELRCDPISGHTALYWYRQSLGQGPEFLIYFQGTGAADDSGLPNDRFFAVRPEGSVSTLKIQRTERGDSAVYLCASSQGLADNEQFFGPGTRLTVL.

The rearrangement links TRBV2 to TRBJ1-2; 12 nucleotides match TRBD1. The CDR3 is 15 residues long. Germline CDR1 reads SNHLY; CDR2 reads FYNNEI. With V trimmed by 5 bases and J by 4 bases, 5 bases remained unmatched. As DNA, the CDR3 is TGTGCCAGCAGTTCCGGGACAGGGGGCGGCTATGGCTACACCTTC. Protein product: CASSSGTGGGYGYTF.

The rearrangement links TRBV24-1 to TRBJ1-2; D is unresolved. V was clipped by 4 bases and J by 4 bases, with 9 bases between them. CDR3 size: 13 residues. CDR1 is KGHDR, CDR2 SFDVKD, per germline. As DNA, the CDR3 is TGTGCCACCAGTGAGACGGGAGTCTATGGCTACACCTTC. This codes for CATSETGVYGYTF.

The V and J genes are TRBV10-3 and TRBJ2-7, with 9 bases aligning to TRBD2. With 11 bases clipped from V and 0 bases from J, the junction kept 11 bases outside the gene matches. The germline gives CDR1 ENHRY, CDR2 SYGVKD. The CDR3 is made up of 15 amino acids. The CDR3 is CARVGLAGPSYEQYF. The CDR3 DNA follows: TGTGCCCGGGTGGGCCTAGCGGGGCCCTCCTACGAGCAGTACTTC.

The gene calls are TRBV19 and TRBJ1-1; D not certain. The CDR3 sequence is 13 residues long. Per the germline V gene, CDR1 is LNHDA and CDR2 is SQIVND (reference sequence). Trimming left V 5 bases short and J 7 bases short, with 14 bases between. Here the CDR3 reads CASSVRGALEAFF. The CDR3 DNA reads TGTGCCAGTAGTGTCCGAGGTGCCCTTGAAGCTTTCTTT.

The V call is TRBV2, the J call TRBJ1-2; D is possibly TRBD1 (6 bases). CDR1 and CDR2 (germline): SNHLY, FYNNEI. The CDR3 is 13 amino acids. The V and J ends lost 2 bases and 9 bases respectively, with 13 bases between them. CDR3 bases: TGTGCCAGCAGTGAAAGGGGGTTCGGAAGCTACACCTTC. Protein product: CASSERGFGSYTF.

The gene calls are TRBV6-6 and TRBJ1-5; 8 nucleotides agree with TRBD1. From germline, CDR1 is MNHNY and CDR2 SVGAGI (reference sequence). The CDR3 spans 15 residues. The V gene end was trimmed by 5 bases and the J gene end by 2 bases; junction bases not matched to a gene: 5. The CDR3 region is CASSTGGSGNQPQHF. The CDR3 bases are TGTGCCAGCAGTACAGGGGGTTCAGGCAATCAGCCCCAGCATTTT.